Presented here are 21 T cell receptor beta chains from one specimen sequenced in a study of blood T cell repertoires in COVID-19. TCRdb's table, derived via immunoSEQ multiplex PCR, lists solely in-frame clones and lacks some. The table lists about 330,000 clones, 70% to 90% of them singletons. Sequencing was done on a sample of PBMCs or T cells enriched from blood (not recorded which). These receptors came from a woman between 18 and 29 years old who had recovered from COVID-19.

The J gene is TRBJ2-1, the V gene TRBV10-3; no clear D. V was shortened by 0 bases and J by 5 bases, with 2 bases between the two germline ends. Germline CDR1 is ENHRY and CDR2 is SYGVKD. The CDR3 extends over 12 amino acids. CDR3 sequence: CAISESDNEQFF. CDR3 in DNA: TGTGCCATCAGTGAGTCCGACAATGAGCAGTTCTTC.

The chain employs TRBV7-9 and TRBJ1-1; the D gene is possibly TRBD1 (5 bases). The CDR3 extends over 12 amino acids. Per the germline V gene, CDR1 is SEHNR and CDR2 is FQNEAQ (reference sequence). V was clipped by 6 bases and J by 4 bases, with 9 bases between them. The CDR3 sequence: CASSPGFTEAFF. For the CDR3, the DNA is TGTGCCAGCAGTCCAGGGTTCACTGAAGCTTTCTTT.

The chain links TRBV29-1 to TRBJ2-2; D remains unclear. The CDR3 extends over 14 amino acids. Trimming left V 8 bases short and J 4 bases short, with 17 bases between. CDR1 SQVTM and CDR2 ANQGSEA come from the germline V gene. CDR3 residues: CSPPTLQFTGELFF. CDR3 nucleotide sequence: TGCAGCCCACCAACCCTACAGTTCACCGGGGAGCTGTTTTTT.

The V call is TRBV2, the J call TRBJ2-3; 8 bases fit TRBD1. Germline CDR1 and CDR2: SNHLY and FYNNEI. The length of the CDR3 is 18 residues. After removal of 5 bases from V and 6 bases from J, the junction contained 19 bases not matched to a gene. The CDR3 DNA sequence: TGTGCCAGCAGTCCTTATCTTCCGGGACAGGCCCTGGGGGATACGCAGTATTTT. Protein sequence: CASSPYLPGQALGDTQYF.

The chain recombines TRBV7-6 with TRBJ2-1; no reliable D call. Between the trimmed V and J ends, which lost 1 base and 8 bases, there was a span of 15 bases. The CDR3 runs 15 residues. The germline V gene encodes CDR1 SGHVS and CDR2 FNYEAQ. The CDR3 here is CASSLELTKWDEQFF. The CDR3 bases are TGTGCCAGCAGCTTAGAATTGACAAAATGGGATGAGCAGTTCTTC.

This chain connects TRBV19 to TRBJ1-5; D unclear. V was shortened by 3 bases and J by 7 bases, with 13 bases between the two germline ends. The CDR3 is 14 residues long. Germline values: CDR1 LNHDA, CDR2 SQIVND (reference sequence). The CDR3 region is CASSIGVRGQPQHF. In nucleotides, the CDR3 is TGTGCCAGTAGTATTGGTGTCCGCGGGCAGCCCCAGCATTTT.

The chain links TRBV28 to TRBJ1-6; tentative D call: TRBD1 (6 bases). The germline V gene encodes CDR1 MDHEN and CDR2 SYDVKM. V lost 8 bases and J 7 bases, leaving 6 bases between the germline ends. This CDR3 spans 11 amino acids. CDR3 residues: CASGTNSPLHF. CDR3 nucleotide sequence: TGTGCCAGCGGGACAAATTCACCCCTCCACTTT.

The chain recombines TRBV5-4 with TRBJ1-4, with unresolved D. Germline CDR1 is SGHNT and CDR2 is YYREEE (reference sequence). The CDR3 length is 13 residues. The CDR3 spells CAVGRAANEKLFF. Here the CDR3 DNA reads TGTGCAGTTGGGAGGGCGGCTAATGAAAAACTGTTTTTT.

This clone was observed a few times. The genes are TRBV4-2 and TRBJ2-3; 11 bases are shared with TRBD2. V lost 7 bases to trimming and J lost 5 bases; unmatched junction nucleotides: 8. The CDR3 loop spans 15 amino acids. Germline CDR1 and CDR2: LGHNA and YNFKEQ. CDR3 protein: CASTPSLAGGDTQYF. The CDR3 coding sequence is TGTGCCAGCACCCCGTCCCTAGCGGGGGGAGATACGCAGTATTTT.

The CDR3 reads CASSPIDSRVYEQYF. CDR3 in DNA: TGTGCCAGCAGCCCTATAGACAGTCGTGTATACGAGCAGTACTTC. The chain uses TRBV9 and TRBJ2-7; D possibly corresponds to TRBD1 (5 bases). Deletions cut 4 bases from V and 4 bases from J, with 18 bases between. The length of the CDR3 is 15 residues. CDR1 is SGDLS and CDR2 is YYNGEE in the germline V gene.

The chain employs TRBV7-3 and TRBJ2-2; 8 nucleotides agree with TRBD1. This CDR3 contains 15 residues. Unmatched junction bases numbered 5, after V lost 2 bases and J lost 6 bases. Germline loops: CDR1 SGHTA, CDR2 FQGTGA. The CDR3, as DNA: TGTGCCAGCAGCTTAGCAGGGGGCGGATCCGGGGAGCTGTTTTTT. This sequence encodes CASSLAGGGSGELFF.

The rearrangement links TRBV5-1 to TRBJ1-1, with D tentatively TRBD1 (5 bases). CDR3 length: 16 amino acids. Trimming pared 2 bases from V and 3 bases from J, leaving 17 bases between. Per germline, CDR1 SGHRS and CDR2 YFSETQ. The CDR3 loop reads CASSFGGGVADTEAFF. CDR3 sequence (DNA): TGCGCCAGCAGCTTTGGTGGGGGGGTAGCGGACACTGAAGCTTTCTTT.

In DNA, the CDR3 is TGTGCCAGCTCCTCCGGGCGGACAGCGAACACCGGGGAGCTGTTTTTT. Translating gives CASSSGRTANTGELFF. The V call is TRBV18, the J call TRBJ2-2; tentative D call: TRBD1 (6 bases). Germline V gives CDR1 KGHSH, CDR2 LQKENI. The V gene lost 6 bases and the J gene lost 0 bases, with 14 bases spanning the gap. The CDR3 is 16 residues long. Based on the CDR3 plus reference TRBV18 and TRBJ2-2, the full variable domain is NAGVMQNPRHLVRRRGQEARLRCSPMKGHSHVYWYRQLPEEGLKFMVYLQKENIIDESGMPKERFSAEFPKEGPSILRIQQVVRGDSAAYFCASSSGRTANTGELFFGEGSRLTVL.

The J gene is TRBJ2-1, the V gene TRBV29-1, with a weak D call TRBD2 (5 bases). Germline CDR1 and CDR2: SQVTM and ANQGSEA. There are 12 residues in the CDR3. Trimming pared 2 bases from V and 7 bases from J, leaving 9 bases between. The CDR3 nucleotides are TGCAGCGTTGAACCCGGGAATAATGAGCAGTTCTTC. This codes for CSVEPGNNEQFF.

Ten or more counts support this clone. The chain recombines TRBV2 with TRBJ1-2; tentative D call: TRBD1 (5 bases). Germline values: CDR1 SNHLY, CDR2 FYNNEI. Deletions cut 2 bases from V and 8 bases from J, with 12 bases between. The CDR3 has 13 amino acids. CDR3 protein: CASSEQGVGGYTF. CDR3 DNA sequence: TGTGCCAGCAGTGAACAGGGTGTAGGAGGCTACACCTTC.

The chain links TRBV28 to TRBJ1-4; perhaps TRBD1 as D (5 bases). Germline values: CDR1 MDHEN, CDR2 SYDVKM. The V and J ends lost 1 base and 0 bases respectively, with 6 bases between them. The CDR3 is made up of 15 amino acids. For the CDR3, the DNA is TGTGCCAGCAGTTTATCAGGGTCAACTAATGAAAAACTGTTTTTT. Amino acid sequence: CASSLSGSTNEKLFF.

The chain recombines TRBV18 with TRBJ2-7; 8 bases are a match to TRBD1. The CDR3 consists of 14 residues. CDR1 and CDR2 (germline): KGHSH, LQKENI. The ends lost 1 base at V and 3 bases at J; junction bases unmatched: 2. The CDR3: CASSPLGQGYEQYF. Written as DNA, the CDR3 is TGTGCCAGCTCACCACTCGGACAGGGCTACGAGCAGTACTTC.

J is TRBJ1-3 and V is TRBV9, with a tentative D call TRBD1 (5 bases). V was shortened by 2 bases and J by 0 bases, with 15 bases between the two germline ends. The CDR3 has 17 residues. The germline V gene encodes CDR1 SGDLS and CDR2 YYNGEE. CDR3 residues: CASSVTPTQGSGNTIYF. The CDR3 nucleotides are TGTGCCAGCAGCGTGACCCCCACCCAGGGCTCTGGAAACACCATATATTTT.

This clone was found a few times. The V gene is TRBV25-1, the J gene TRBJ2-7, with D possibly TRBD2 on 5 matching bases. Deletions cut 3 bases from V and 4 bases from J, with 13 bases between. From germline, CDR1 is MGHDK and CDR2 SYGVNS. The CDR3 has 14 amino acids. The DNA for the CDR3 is TGTGCCAGCAGTGAGCGAAGCGGCGGGTACGAGCAGTACTTC. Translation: CASSERSGGYEQYF.

The CDR3 region has the DNA TGTGCCAGCAGCACCCGGACTAGCACAGATACGCAGTATTTT. Residues: CASSTRTSTDTQYF. The V and J genes are TRBV4-2 and TRBJ2-3; possibly TRBD2 for D (5 bases). Germline CDR1 LGHNA, CDR2 YNFKEQ. Between the trimmed V and J ends, which lost 5 bases and 0 bases, there was a span of 9 bases. The CDR3 is 14 residues long.

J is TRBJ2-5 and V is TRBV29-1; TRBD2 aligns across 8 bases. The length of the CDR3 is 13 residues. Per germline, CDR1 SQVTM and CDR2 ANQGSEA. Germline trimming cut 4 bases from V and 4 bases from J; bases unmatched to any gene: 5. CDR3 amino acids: CSVAPGGGETQYF. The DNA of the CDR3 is TGCAGCGTTGCACCGGGGGGGGGAGAGACCCAGTACTTC.